This T cell receptor beta chain was recorded in a study of blood T cell repertoires in COVID-19 (TCRdb year 2020). About the study as a whole: Samples covering the acute and convalescent phases of COVID-19 were provided by collaborators in the United States, Italy and Spain. The material from the prospective study consisted of cDNA or gDNA derived from T cells, B-cell-depleted T cells, or PBMCs. Deeply sampled blood TCRbeta repertoires from subjects exposed to, actively infected with, or recovered from COVID-19 were included in the dataset. The repertoires were made available in a free public database intended to serve as a resource for research on the immune response to SARS-CoV-2. Samples were obtained from the ongoing ImmuneRACE study (first 160 participants) and from some 1,300 subjects provided by 6 global collaborators. A de-identified subject ID, COVID-19 status, age in years and sex were almost always included in the sample metadata. Where available, HLA class I and class II types were obtained from metadata supplied by the sample provider rather than from assay-based typing.

Study-wide conclusions, independent of this receptor: The quantity of clinical and demographic metadata differed by source and by participant and was supplied without curation.

One collaborating source in Seattle enrolled patients during active infection and followed them longitudinally through the course of disease. Whole blood was collected in K2EDTA tubes by collaborating institutions according to the institutions' own protocols. Collaborator samples were shipped for TCRbeta analysis as frozen whole blood, isolated PBMCs, or DNA extracted from either sample type. With respect to this clone: Its recognized antigen is unknown. No qualities accompany the bases; no much larger clone lies one base away.

CDR1 and CDR2 were assigned from the germline V gene as MGHRA and YSYEKL. CDR3 length: 14 amino acids, cysteine to phenylalanine. The entry retains the CDR3 DNA only, 42 bases that are in frame from base 1. The V end loses 4 bases and the J end loses 4 bases, and a stretch of 14 bases separates them. TCRbeta CDR3 regions were amplified from genomic DNA using the immunoSEQ Assay, a bias-controlled multiplex PCR. Turning to the authors' computational methods: Nucleated cell counts per sample were estimated from amplification of reference gene primers within the assay. To quantify the absolute abundance of each unique TCRbeta CDR3 rearrangement, sequence reads were collapsed and filtered. Productive Simpson clonality was computed per sample as the square root of Simpson's diversity index over productive rearrangements. The clones in this table, taken by TCRdb from immuneACCESS, are in-frame only. Not every clone is retained; where verified, under half of the shortfall comes from an unresolved V gene, and the cause of the rest is unknown. V, J and clone size are taken as reported in that table, and D and trimming were inferred from the DNA itself. The table for this sample lists approximately 200,000 clones; around 79% of them were counted only once. Around 5.9% of the sample is taken by the ten largest.

The sequenced material came from peripheral blood. Here the chain combines TRBV4-1 and TRBJ2-7; the D region possibly corresponds to TRBD1 (6 bases align). This receptor was taken from a woman aged 40 to 55 with COVID-19, enrolled during active disease. The CDR3 protein is CASSLQSGAYEQYF. The bases read TGCGCCAGCAGCCTTCAATCAGGGGCATACGAGCAGTACTTC.